These 3 T cell receptor beta chains were sequenced from one sample in a study of blood T cell repertoires in COVID-19. Produced via immunoSEQ multiplex PCR; TCRdb's table is partial and in-frame only. The sample shows roughly 23,000 clones, roughly 94% of them seen only once. The sample was peripheral blood. The receptors were sampled from a woman in her 50s with active COVID-19.

The chain is built from TRBV6-1 and TRBJ1-1; D remains ambiguous. This CDR3 contains 14 residues. Germline-derived CDR1 and CDR2 are MNHNS and SASEGT. Trimming pared 11 bases from V and 0 bases from J, leaving 16 bases between. CDR3 sequence (DNA): TGTGCCGGCCGGAGGAGTGGAATGAACACTGAAGCTTTCTTT. It codes for CAGRRSGMNTEAFF.

The chain uses TRBV5-6 and TRBJ1-5; tentatively, D is TRBD1 (5 bases). The CDR3 loop spans 15 amino acids. Germline V gives CDR1 SGHDT, CDR2 YYEEEE. V gave up 0 bases and J gave up 0 bases, with 7 bases separating them. The CDR3 DNA is TGTGCCAGCAGCTTGGGACAGAATAGCAATCAGCCCCAGCATTTT. This translates into CASSLGQNSNQPQHF.

The chain is built from TRBV28 and TRBJ1-1; the D is unclear. V lost 7 bases and J lost 4, with 13 bases in between. The CDR3 consists of 13 residues. Germline V gives CDR1 MDHEN, CDR2 SYDVKM. The CDR3 sequence: CASNYPSSTEAFF. The CDR3 DNA follows: TGTGCCAGCAACTATCCCTCGAGCACTGAAGCTTTCTTT.